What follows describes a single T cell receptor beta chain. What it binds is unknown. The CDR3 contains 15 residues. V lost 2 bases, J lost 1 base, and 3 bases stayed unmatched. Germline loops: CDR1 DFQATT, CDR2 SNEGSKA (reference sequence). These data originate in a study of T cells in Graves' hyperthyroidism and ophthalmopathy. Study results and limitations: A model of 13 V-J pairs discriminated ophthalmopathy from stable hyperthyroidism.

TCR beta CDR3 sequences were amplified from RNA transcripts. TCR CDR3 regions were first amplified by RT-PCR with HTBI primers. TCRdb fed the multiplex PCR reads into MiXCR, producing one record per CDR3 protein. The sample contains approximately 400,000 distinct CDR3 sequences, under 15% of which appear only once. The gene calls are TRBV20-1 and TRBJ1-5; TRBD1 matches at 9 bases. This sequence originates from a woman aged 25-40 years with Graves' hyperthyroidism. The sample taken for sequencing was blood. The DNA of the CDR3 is TGCAGTGCTAGATTACAGGGGGCGAGCAATCAGCCCCAGCATTTT. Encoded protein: CSARLQGASNQPQHF.